This TCR beta chain derives from a study of monozygotic twins with cystic fibrosis (dated by TCRdb to about 2021). For context, the study as a whole: About 3 micrograms of fragmented DNA went through around 14 PCR cycles to produce barcoded libraries. To gauge how much genetics shapes V and J gene usage, the researchers compared TCR beta repertoires both within and across 16 monozygotic twin pairs who have cystic fibrosis. The cohort comprised ten female and six male twin pairs aged about 2.0 to 36.4 years, median roughly 9 years, mostly children and adolescents. Twins were ranked among some 1,000 cohort participants for weight-for-height and FEVPerc (FEV1 disease centile) at the day of blood sampling. Data for three of the twin pairs had previously been reported in another context. On the study overall, not on this receptor specifically: Nucleotide-identical clonotype sharing was significantly higher within monozygotic CF twin pairs than between unrelated CF individuals (P = 0.000026, Mann-Whitney). V gene usage was most similar to the co-twin for 13 of 16 pairs, and J usage for 8 of 16 pairs, suggesting genetic constraints. The cohort was small, and the number of shared CDR3s showed no association with age, concordance or disease severity. Simpson clonality tended to be low (median around 0.0088), which suggests a naive-dominated repertoire, although clonality was higher in the most severely affected patients.

Worth noting for this clone: What antigen it recognizes has not been identified. Within one base of it there is no much larger clone, and no base qualities were kept.

The CDR1 and CDR2 encoded by the germline V gene are SNHLY and FYNNEI. The CDR3 has 12 amino acids, counting the end cysteine and phenylalanine. Only the CDR3 DNA stays, 36 bases, in frame from base 1. V is shortened by 6 bases, J by 4 bases, and the region joining them spans 9 bases. TCR beta CDR3 regions were amplified by multiplex PCR using the immunoSEQ immune profiling system, following the manufacturer's instructions. An Illumina NextSeq system was used for sequencing. The authors' pipeline ran thus. The immunoSEQ Analyzer platform handled processing of the sequence data, and clonality was calculated by taking the square root of Simpson's index of productive rearrangements. Jensen-Shannon distance served as the measure of similarity in V and J usage, while OLGA was used to compute CDR3 generation probabilities. Shared CDR3 sequences were searched in the immuneACCESS database (August 2020) and in VDJdb (December 2020). Here the immuneACCESS table is served through TCRdb, limited to in-frame sequences with V and J called. Missing clones are a known gap in these copies; in checked studies unresolved V genes cover under half, and the rest lacks a known reason. V and J calls and clone size are given by that table; D and trimming were obtained from the DNA. The sample table holds tens of thousands of clones, of which approximately 96% were seen once. 2.7% of the sample is in the top ten clones.

The twin pairs came from the European Cystic Fibrosis Twin and Sibling Study Cohort, which recruited patients from more than 150 CF clinics across 14 European countries. Zygosity and CFTR genotype were verified in-house, with zygosity tested by multiplex PCR of nine short tandem repeat loci. Peripheral blood was sampled from each twin, and clinical parameters were recorded on the day of blood sampling. Phenol/chloroform extraction was used to isolate genomic DNA from peripheral blood cells, and the DNA was then kept in TE buffer at 4 degrees C. The rearranged chain carries TRBV2 and TRBJ1-1; the D segment cannot be called with confidence. The clonotype originates from a girl aged 2-10 years with cystic fibrosis. Sequenced input: blood. The CDR3 loop reads CASSVLSTEAFF. In nucleotides, the sequence is TGTGCCAGCAGCGTTTTGAGCACTGAAGCTTTCTTT. Outside the CDR3, residues come from the reference TRBV2 and TRBJ1-1 proteins, so the full variable domain is: EPEVTQTPSHQVTQMGQEVILRCVPISNHLYFYWYRQILGQKVEFLVSFYNNEISEKSEIFDDQFSVERPDGSNFTLKIRSTKLEDSAMYFCASSVLSTEAFFGQGTRLTVV.